This T cell receptor beta chain was sequenced in a study of OX40 agonist ivuxolimab in advanced cancers. Assay: immunoSEQ multiplex PCR; the TCRdb copy retains only in-frame clones and omits some. The sample carries roughly 56,000 clones, 85% to 90% recorded once. From germline, CDR1 is SGHTA and CDR2 FQGTGA. The CDR3 length is 15 residues. Trimming shortened V by 5 bases and J by 4 bases, and 16 bases separated the two germline ends. Patients with a history of autoimmune disease or on systemic immunosuppression were excluded. The sequencing used CD4+ or CD8+ T cells sorted from blood, collected in a trial of the OX40 agonist ivuxolimab. The V gene is TRBV7-3, the J gene TRBJ2-3; the D is unclear. The sequence came from an adult with an advanced solid tumor such as melanoma, head and neck, liver or kidney cancer. This CDR3 reads CASSPSPGRADTQYF. The CDR3 nucleotides are TGTGCCAGCAGCCCCTCCCCGGGCCGGGCAGATACGCAGTATTTT.